These 15 T cell receptor beta chains originate from one sample sequenced in a study of T cells in women clearing cervical HPV infection. Libraries were prepared by immunoSEQ multiplex PCR; TCRdb keeps only in-frame clonotypes and omits some of them. This sample's clone table lists approximately 41,000 clones. Sequencing used blood buffy coat. The origin of the receptors is a woman between 18 and 70 years old with a cervical HPV16 infection that either progressed to CIN3+ or cleared (not recorded which).

A note on this clone: Coverage ceases 3 residues before the CDR3 finishes, and the germline J gene fills in the end. This sequence joins TRBV19 and TRBJ2-2; possibly TRBD1 or TRBD2 for D (7 bases each). V was cut by 3 bases and J by 4 bases, with 18 bases left in between. CDR3 length equals 17 residues. Germline values: CDR1 LNHDA, CDR2 SQIVND (reference sequence). Here the CDR3 reads CASSIIGGEGATGELFF. Incomplete CDR3 DNA: TGTGCCAGTAGTATTATCGGAGGGGAGGGGGCCACCGGGGAG.

As concerns this clone: The CDR3 end lies 3 residues beyond the end of the read and is filled in from the germline J gene. V is TRBV7-9 and J is TRBJ2-3, with TRBD2 matching over 15 bases. Germline V lookup: CDR1 SEHNR, CDR2 FQNEAQ (reference sequence). The CDR3 extends over 15 amino acids. The ends lost 5 bases at V and 5 bases at J; junction bases unmatched: 2. The part of the CDR3 DNA that was read is TGTGCCAGCAGCAGGACTAGCGGGAGGGGAGATACG. Translation: CASSRTSGRGDT. The CDR3 reads in full as CASSRTSGRGDTQYF.

A remark on this clone: The CDR3 end is not reached by the read, which stops 3 residues before it; the germline J gene fills it in. The gene calls are TRBV18 and TRBJ2-1, with 10 bases lining up with TRBD2. The germline CDR1 and CDR2 sequences are KGHSH and LQKENI. V shed 0 bases and J 8 bases; nucleotides not matched to a gene: 7. This CDR3 contains 16 residues. The CDR3 here is CASSPPEAGGPHEQFF. The DNA read from the CDR3 is TGTGCCAGCTCACCACCAGAAGCGGGAGGGCCCCATGAG.

CDR3 DNA (partial): TGTGCCAGCAGCCAAGGAGTAGGTAGCGGGGGCGTTTACAATGAG. Translation gives CASSQGVGSGGVYNE. Given in full, the CDR3 is CASSQGVGSGGVYNEQFF. J is TRBJ2-1 and V is TRBV14, with 9 bases fitting TRBD2. Read coverage stops 3 residues before the CDR3 terminus; the germline J gene supplies the remainder. V trimming: 1 base; J trimming: 4 bases; junction bases outside the gene matches: 11. CDR1 and CDR2 from the germline V gene are SGHDN and FVKESK. The CDR3 length is 18 residues.

Worth noting for this clone: The CDR3 end is not reached by the read, which stops 3 residues before it; the germline J gene fills it in. The genes are TRBV5-6 and TRBJ2-7; possibly TRBD2 for D (5 bases). CDR3 length: 12 residues. V was trimmed by 4 bases and J by 4 bases, leaving 9 bases between them. Germline CDR1 is SGHDT and CDR2 is YYEEEE. The CDR3 protein is CASSAGVYEQYF. The CDR3 DNA, read in part, is TGTGCCAGCAGCGCCGGGGTATACGAG.

A note on this clone: The read is 3 residues too short to cover the CDR3 end, so that end is filled in from the germline J gene. This chain connects TRBV7-9 to TRBJ2-7, with 11 bases fitting TRBD2. The germline CDR1 and CDR2 sequences are SEHNR and FQNEAQ (reference sequence). This CDR3 region has 14 residues. Trimming took 2 bases from V and 6 from J; bases not matched to a gene: 3. The CDR3 here is CASSLSSGRGEQYF. The CDR3 bases that were read are TGTGCCAGCAGCTTAAGTAGCGGGAGGGGCGAG.

Concerning this clone: The read ends 3 residues shy of where the CDR3 ends; the end is completed using the germline J gene. The rearrangement links TRBV27 to TRBJ2-3; no reliable D call. Germline V gene sequence: CDR1 MNHEY, CDR2 SMNVEV (reference sequence). The CDR3 spans 13 residues. V was cut by 4 bases and J by 6 bases, with 11 bases left in between. CDR3 DNA, as far as it was read: TGTGCCAGCAGTTCCTTGGTCGGGGATACG. Translated, it gives CASSSLVGDT. The whole CDR3 sequence is CASSSLVGDTQYF.

Comment on this clone: The read ends 3 residues early relative to the CDR3; the germline J gene fills the gap. The rearrangement uses TRBV19 and TRBJ1-3, with D hard to call. The CDR3 consists of 10 residues. Germline CDR1 and CDR2: LNHDA and SQIVND (reference sequence). The CDR3 protein is CASSSGTIYF. CDR3 DNA (partial): TGTGCCAGTAGTTCCGGGACC.

Worth noting for this clone: The read ends 3 residues before the CDR3 terminus; that terminus is restored from the germline J gene. The V gene is TRBV7-2, the J gene TRBJ1-6, with D unclear. The CDR3 has 14 amino acids. Germline CDR1 SGHTA, CDR2 FQGNSA. V lost 5 bases and J lost 5, with 10 bases in between. The CDR3 loop is CASSLRQNNSPLHF. The DNA read from the CDR3 is TGTGCCAGCAGCCTCCGACAAAATAATTCACCC.

With respect to this clone: The read comes to an end 3 residues before the CDR3 does, leaving the germline J gene to fill in the end. V gene TRBV5-6 combines with J gene TRBJ1-5; D is perhaps TRBD1 (6 bases). The length of the CDR3 is 14 residues. V lost 4 bases and J 6 bases, leaving 14 bases between the germline ends. Germline CDR1 reads SGHDT; CDR2 reads YYEEEE. The CDR3 sequence: CASSNGVGGQPQHF. The part of the CDR3 DNA that was read is TGTGCCAGCAGCAACGGGGTAGGGGGTCAGCCC.

Regarding this clone: The sequenced fragment ends 3 residues before the CDR3 boundary, so the rest is inferred from the germline J gene. This sequence joins TRBV19 and TRBJ2-2, with D possibly TRBD1 on 6 matching bases. The CDR3 sequence is 15 residues long. The V gene lost 3 bases and the J gene lost 5 bases, with 13 bases spanning the gap. The germline CDR1 and CDR2 sequences are LNHDA and SQIVND (reference sequence). The part of the CDR3 DNA that was read is TGTGCCAGTAGTATCGATGACAGGCTAACCGGGGAG. Translation: CASSIDDRLTGE. The whole CDR3 is CASSIDDRLTGELFF.

Note on this clone: The CDR3 end falls 3 residues outside the read, so it is completed with the germline J gene. The chain joins TRBV20-1 to TRBJ2-7, with TRBD2 matching over 13 bases. The CDR3 is 15 residues long. Germline CDR1 and CDR2: DFQATT and SNEGSKA (reference sequence). Trimming removed 5 bases from V and 6 bases from J; junction bases left unmatched: 10. The DNA read from the CDR3 is TGCAGTGCTCCCTCGACTAGCGGGAGGAGGTCCGAG. Protein product: CSAPSTSGRRSE. From start to end, the CDR3 is CSAPSTSGRRSEQYF.

Details on this clone: The read stops 3 residues short of the end of the CDR3; the missing end is completed from the germline J gene. The chain recombines TRBV5-1 with TRBJ2-7; D possibly corresponds to TRBD2 (5 bases). The CDR3 has 16 residues. Trimming took 4 bases from V and 2 from J, leaving 19 bases between them. Per germline, CDR1 SGHRS and CDR2 YFSETQ. The CDR3 DNA, read in part, is TGCGCCAGCAGCAGCCGCCCCGTGACTAATACCTACGAG. This codes for CASSSRPVTNTYE. The full CDR3 is CASSSRPVTNTYEQYF. Filled out from reference TRBV5-1 and TRBJ2-7, the complete variable domain reads KAGVTQTPRYLIKTRGQQVTLSCSPISGHRSVSWYQQTPGQGLQFLFEYFSETQRNKGNFPGRFSGRQFSNSRSEMNVSTLELGDSALYLCASSSRPVTNTYEQYFGPGTRLTVT.

Turning to this clone: The sequence runs out 3 residues before the end of the CDR3; the remainder is reconstructed from the germline J gene. The chain recombines TRBV5-1 with TRBJ2-1; D gene unclear. Trimming removed 0 bases at V and 1 base at J, with 8 bases between. CDR3 length equals 15 residues. In germline, CDR1 is SGHRS, CDR2 YFSETQ. The CDR3 is CASSLGAESYNEQFF. The CDR3 bases that were read are TGCGCCAGCAGCTTGGGCGCGGAGTCCTACAATGAG.

A remark on this clone: The CDR3 end is not reached by the read, which stops 3 residues before it; the germline J gene fills it in. The J gene is TRBJ2-2, the V gene TRBV5-1; 10 bases are a match to TRBD1. V was clipped by 3 bases and J by 3 bases; unmatched bases: 2. CDR1 is SGHRS and CDR2 is YFSETQ in the germline V gene. CDR3 length: 15 residues. CDR3 loop: CASSSGQGDTGELFF. Incomplete CDR3 DNA: TGCGCCAGCAGCTCAGGACAGGGGGACACCGGGGAG.